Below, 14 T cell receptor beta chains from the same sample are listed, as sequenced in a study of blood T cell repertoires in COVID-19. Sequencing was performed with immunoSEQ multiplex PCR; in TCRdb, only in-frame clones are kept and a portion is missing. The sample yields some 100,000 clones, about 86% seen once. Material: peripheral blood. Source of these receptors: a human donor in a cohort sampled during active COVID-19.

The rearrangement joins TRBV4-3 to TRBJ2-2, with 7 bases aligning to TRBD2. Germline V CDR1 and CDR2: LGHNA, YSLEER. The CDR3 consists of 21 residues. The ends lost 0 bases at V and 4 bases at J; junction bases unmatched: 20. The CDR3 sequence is CASSQDLFTAKKAGATGELFF. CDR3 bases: TGCGCCAGCAGCCAAGATCTCTTCACGGCAAAGAAGGCGGGAGCCACCGGGGAGCTGTTTTTT.

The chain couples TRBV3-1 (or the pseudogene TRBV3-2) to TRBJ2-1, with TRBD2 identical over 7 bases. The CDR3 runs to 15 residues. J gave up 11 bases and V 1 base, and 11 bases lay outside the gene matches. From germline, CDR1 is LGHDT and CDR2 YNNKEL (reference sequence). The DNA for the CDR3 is TGTGCCAGCAGCCAAGGAAGCATGCGAGCGGGAAAGCAGTTCTTC. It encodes CASSQGSMRAGKQFF.

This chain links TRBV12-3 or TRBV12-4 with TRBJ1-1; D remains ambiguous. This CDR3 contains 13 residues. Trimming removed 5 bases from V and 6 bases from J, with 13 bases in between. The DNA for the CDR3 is TGTGCCAGCAGTACCCGCGAGGGAGCTGAAGCTTTCTTT. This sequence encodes CASSTREGAEAFF.

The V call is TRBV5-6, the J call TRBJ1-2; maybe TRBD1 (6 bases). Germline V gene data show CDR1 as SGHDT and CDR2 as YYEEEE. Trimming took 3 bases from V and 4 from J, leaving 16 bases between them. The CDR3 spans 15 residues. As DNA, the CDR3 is TGTGCCAGCAGCTGGGGCTCAGGGGAAGGCTATGGCTACACCTTC. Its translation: CASSWGSGEGYGYTF.

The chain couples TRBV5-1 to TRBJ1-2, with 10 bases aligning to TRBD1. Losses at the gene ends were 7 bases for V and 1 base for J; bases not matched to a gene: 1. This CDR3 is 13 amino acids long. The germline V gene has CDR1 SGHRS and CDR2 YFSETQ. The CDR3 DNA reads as TGCGCCAGCGGGGACAGGGGTAACTATGGCTACACCTTC. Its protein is CASGDRGNYGYTF. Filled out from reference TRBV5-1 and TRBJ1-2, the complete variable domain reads KAGVTQTPRYLIKTRGQQVTLSCSPISGHRSVSWYQQTPGQGLQFLFEYFSETQRNKGNFPGRFSGRQFSNSRSEMNVSTLELGDSALYLCASGDRGNYGYTFGSGTRLTVV.

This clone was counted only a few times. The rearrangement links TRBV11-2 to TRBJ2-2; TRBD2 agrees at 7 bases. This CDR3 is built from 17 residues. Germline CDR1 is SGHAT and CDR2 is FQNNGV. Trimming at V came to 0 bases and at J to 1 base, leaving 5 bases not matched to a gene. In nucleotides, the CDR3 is TGTGCCAGCAGCTTAGAGCCACTAGCGCTGAACACCGGGGAGCTGTTTTTT. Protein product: CASSLEPLALNTGELFF.

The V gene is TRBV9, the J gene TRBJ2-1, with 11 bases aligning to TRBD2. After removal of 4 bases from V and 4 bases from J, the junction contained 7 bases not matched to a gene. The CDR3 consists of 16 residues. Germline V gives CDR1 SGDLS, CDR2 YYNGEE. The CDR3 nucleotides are TGTGCCAGCAGCAAGACCGGGACTAGCGGATACAATGAGCAGTTCTTC. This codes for CASSKTGTSGYNEQFF. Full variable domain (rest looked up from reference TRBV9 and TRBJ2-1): DSGVTQTPKHLITATGQRVTLRCSPRSGDLSVYWYQQSLDQGLQFLIQYYNGEERAKGNILERFSAQQFPDLHSELNLSSLELGDSALYFCASSKTGTSGYNEQFFGPGTRLTVL.

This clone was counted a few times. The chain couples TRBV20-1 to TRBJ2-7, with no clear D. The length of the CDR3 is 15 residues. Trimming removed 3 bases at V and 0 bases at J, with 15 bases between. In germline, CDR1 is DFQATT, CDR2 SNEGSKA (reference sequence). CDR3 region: CSASSYAISSYEQYF. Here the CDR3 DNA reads TGCAGTGCTAGTTCCTACGCGATTAGCTCCTACGAGCAGTACTTC.

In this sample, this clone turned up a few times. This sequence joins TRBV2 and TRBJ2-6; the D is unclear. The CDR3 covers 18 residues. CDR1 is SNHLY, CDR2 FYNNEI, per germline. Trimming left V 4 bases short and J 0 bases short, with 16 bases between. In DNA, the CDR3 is TGTGCCAGCAGTGCAGAACAGATACGAAGCTCTGGGGCCAACGTCCTGACTTTC. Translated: CASSAEQIRSSGANVLTF.

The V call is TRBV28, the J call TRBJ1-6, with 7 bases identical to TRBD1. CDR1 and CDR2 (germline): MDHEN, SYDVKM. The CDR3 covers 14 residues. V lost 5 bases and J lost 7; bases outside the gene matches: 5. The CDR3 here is CASSPETGNSPLHF. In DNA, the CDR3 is TGTGCCAGCAGTCCTGAGACAGGGAATTCACCCCTCCACTTT.

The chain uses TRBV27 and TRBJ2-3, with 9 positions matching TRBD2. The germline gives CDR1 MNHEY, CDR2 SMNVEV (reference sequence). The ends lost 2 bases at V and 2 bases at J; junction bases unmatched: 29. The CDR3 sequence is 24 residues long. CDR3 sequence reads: CASSLTVSRILPNSSGRVTDTQYF. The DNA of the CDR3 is TGTGCCAGCAGTTTAACAGTTTCCCGTATTTTGCCGAACAGTAGCGGGAGAGTCACAGATACGCAGTATTTT.

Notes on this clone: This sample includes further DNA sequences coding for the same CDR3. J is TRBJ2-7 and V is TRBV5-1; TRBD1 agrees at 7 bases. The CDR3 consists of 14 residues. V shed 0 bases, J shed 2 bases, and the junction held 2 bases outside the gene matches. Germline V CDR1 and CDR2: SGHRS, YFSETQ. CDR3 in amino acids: CASSLGQGPYEQYF. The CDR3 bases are TGCGCCAGCAGCTTGGGACAGGGTCCCTACGAGCAGTACTTC.

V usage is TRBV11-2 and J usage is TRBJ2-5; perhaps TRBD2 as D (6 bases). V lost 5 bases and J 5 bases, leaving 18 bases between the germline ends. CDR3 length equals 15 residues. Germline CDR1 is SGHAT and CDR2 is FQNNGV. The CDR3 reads CASSQGEAGTETQYF. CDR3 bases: TGTGCCAGCAGCCAAGGGGAGGCCGGCACGGAGACCCAGTACTTC.

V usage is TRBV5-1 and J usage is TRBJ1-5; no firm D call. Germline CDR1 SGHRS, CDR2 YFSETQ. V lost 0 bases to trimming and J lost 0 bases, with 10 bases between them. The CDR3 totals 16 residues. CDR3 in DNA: TGCGCCAGCAGCTTGGGCGGACTTAATAGCAATCAGCCCCAGCATTTT. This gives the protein CASSLGGLNSNQPQHF.